The clone carrying this T cell receptor (beta chain) was observed at least ten times. This sample was taken from a study of regulatory T cells in long-lasting Graves disease. The CDR3 totals 16 residues. The V gene's germline CDR1 is MDHEN and CDR2 SYDVKM. V was pared by 2 bases and J by 7 bases, with 11 bases of the junction left unmatched. As for time point: newly diagnosed GD, antithyroid drugs for less than 3 months. PBMC RNA served as the TCR library source. TCR beta libraries were built with iRepertoire HTBI primers and Arm-PCR of CDR3 regions. Each CDR3 protein gets one entry after TCRdb re-called the multiplex PCR reads with MiXCR. The sample lists approximately 480,000 distinct CDR3 sequences, 16% occurring once. These data were also reused for a study on T cells in Graves' hyperthyroidism and ophthalmopathy. Per that study: First-round RT-PCR targeting the TCR CDR3 was performed with the HTBI primer set.

This specimen was peripheral blood mononuclear cells (PBMCs), taken at new diagnosis, from a patient treated with antithyroid drugs. The sequence was obtained from a man in his forties or fifties with Graves disease. The V call is TRBV28, the J call TRBJ1-5; 7 nucleotides match TRBD1. CDR3 loop: CASSLADRLPQQPQHF. The CDR3 nucleotides are TGTGCCAGCAGTTTAGCGGACAGGTTACCCCAGCAGCCCCAGCATTTT.